These 19 T cell receptor beta chains came from one sample sequenced in a study of shared clonotypes between healthy human individuals. TCRdb keeps only in-frame clones here, not all; method: immunoSEQ multiplex PCR. The sample lists about 1 million clones, more than 60% occurring once. The sample was memory CD4+ T cells sorted from blood. Subset of the sample: CD45RA-negative fraction. All receptors derive from a man between 18 and 29 years old in good health.

CDR3 loop: CASSLGGLLAFF. CDR3 coding DNA: TGTGCCAGCAGTTTGGGGGGGTTGTTAGCTTTCTTT. The rearrangement joins TRBV28 to TRBJ1-1; D is perhaps TRBD1 (5 bases). Trimming cost V 3 bases and J 10 bases, with 12 bases left between them. Germline CDR1 reads MDHEN; CDR2 reads SYDVKM. The length of the CDR3 is 12 residues. The complete variable domain, with remaining parts taken from reference TRBV28 and TRBJ1-1, reads DVKVTQSSRYLVKRTGEKVFLECVQDMDHENMFWYRQDPGLGLRLIYFSYDVKMKEKGDIPEGYSVSREKKERFSLILESASTNQTSMYLCASSLGGLLAFFGQGTRLTVV.

This clone was observed a handful of times. The chain uses TRBV6-5 and TRBJ1-2; the match to TRBD1 covers 7 bases. Germline V gives CDR1 MNHEY, CDR2 SVGAGI. With V trimmed by 0 bases and J by 0 bases, 1 base remained unmatched. The CDR3 runs to 15 residues. The CDR3 is CASSYSGTANYGYTF. In DNA form, the CDR3 reads TGTGCCAGCAGTTACTCCGGGACAGCTAACTATGGCTACACCTTC.

This chain's CDR3 is CASSQDLGRGGTDTQYF. The DNA for the CDR3 is TGTGCCAGCAGCCAAGATCTTGGGAGGGGGGGTACAGATACGCAGTATTTT. V usage is TRBV4-2 and J usage is TRBJ2-3, with a tentative D call TRBD2 (7 bases). CDR1 and CDR2 from the germline V gene are LGHNA and YNFKEQ. This CDR3 region has 17 residues. V dropped 0 bases and J dropped 3 bases, with 16 bases sitting between them.

This chain uses TRBV2 with TRBJ1-5; D may be TRBD1 (5 bases). The CDR3 contains 18 residues. The V gene lost 6 bases and the J gene lost 0 bases, with 21 bases spanning the gap. Germline lookup yields CDR1 SNHLY and CDR2 FYNNEI. CDR3 protein: CASRVQGFGTYSNQPQHF. For the CDR3, the DNA is TGTGCCAGCAGGGTCCAGGGTTTTGGGACCTATAGCAATCAGCCCCAGCATTTT. Using reference TRBV2 and TRBJ1-5 for the parts outside the CDR3, the full variable domain is EPEVTQTPSHQVTQMGQEVILRCVPISNHLYFYWYRQILGQKVEFLVSFYNNEISEKSEIFDDQFSVERPDGSNFTLKIRSTKLEDSAMYFCASRVQGFGTYSNQPQHFGDGTRLSIL.

The chain joins TRBV5-5 to TRBJ2-7, with 7 positions matching TRBD2. Germline CDR1 is SGHKS and CDR2 is YYEKEE (reference sequence). This CDR3 is 15 amino acids long. The J segment lost 4 bases and the V segment lost 4 bases, leaving 11 bases of the junction unmatched. CDR3 region: CASSPGRGQEYEQYF. CDR3 in DNA: TGTGCCAGCAGCCCTGGGAGGGGTCAAGAGTACGAGCAGTACTTC.

The genes are TRBV30 and TRBJ1-2; D not resolved. The CDR3 totals 12 residues. Between the trimmed V and J ends, which lost 7 bases and 4 bases, there was a span of 13 bases. Germline V gene data show CDR1 as GTSNPN and CDR2 as SVGIG (reference sequence). CDR3 nucleotides: TGTGCCTCTAACGAGCGGGGCTATGGCTACACCTTC. Translated, it gives CASNERGYGYTF.

The DNA for the CDR3 is TGTGCCAGCAGTTTGGGTAGGGGGCTTAATGAAAAACTGTTTTTT. This gives the protein CASSLGRGLNEKLFF. The rearrangement links TRBV28 to TRBJ1-4, with 7 positions matching TRBD1. The CDR3 runs to 15 residues. Trimming took 3 bases from V and 4 from J; bases not matched to a gene: 5. CDR1 is MDHEN, CDR2 SYDVKM, per germline.

This clone was counted between two and nine times. The rearrangement uses TRBV9 and TRBJ2-7, with TRBD1 as a possible D gene (7 bases). V lost 0 bases and J lost 5, with 15 bases in between. The CDR3 covers 15 residues. Germline V gene lookup returns CDR1 SGDLS and CDR2 YYNGEE. CDR3 DNA sequence: TGTGCCAGCAGCGTAGAGGAGGGGGCGCGCGACGAGCAGTACTTC. It encodes CASSVEEGARDEQYF.

This clone has more than one count but fewer than ten. The gene calls are TRBV6-6 and TRBJ2-1; D unclear. V lost 4 bases, J lost 0 bases, and 7 bases lay in between. The CDR3 is 14 residues long. Germline assignment: CDR1 MNHNY and CDR2 SVGAGI (reference sequence). In DNA, the CDR3 is TGTGCCAGCAGTTCTCTTAGCTCCTACAATGAGCAGTTCTTC. This sequence encodes CASSSLSSYNEQFF.

The CDR3 region has the DNA TGCGCCAGCAGCCAAGATAGGGTTGTGGGCTCTGGGGCCAACGTCCTGACTTTC. This translates into CASSQDRVVGSGANVLTF. V is TRBV4-1 and J is TRBJ2-6; D remains ambiguous. V lost 0 bases, J lost 0 bases, and 12 bases lay in between. The CDR3 has 18 amino acids. CDR1 is MGHRA and CDR2 is YSYEKL in the germline V gene.

The genes are TRBV7-2 and TRBJ2-7, with D unresolved. The V end was cut by 2 bases, the J end by 5 bases, with 4 bases between. This CDR3 is 11 amino acids long. CDR1 is SGHTA and CDR2 is FQGNSA in the germline V gene. CDR3 DNA sequence: TGTGCCAGCAGCTTATTCGACGAGCAGTACTTC. This gives the protein CASSLFDEQYF.

The chain recombines TRBV27 with TRBJ2-7, with a tentative D call TRBD2 (7 bases). CDR3 length: 16 residues. Between the trimmed V and J ends, which lost 9 bases and 0 bases, there was a span of 21 bases. Per the germline V gene, CDR1 is MNHEY and CDR2 is SMNVEV (reference sequence). In nucleotides, the CDR3 is TGTGCCAGTACTAAGGGGGGGGGCTTAAGCTCCTACGAGCAGTACTTC. Translating gives CASTKGGGLSSYEQYF.

The chain links TRBV7-8 to TRBJ1-6; D unclear. With 3 bases removed from V and 7 bases from J, the gap between germline ends came to 10 bases. This CDR3 contains 14 residues. Germline V gene data show CDR1 as SGHVS and CDR2 as FQNEAQ. The CDR3: CASSFRRINSPLHF. The CDR3 DNA reads TGTGCCAGCAGCTTCCGACGGATAAATTCACCCCTCCACTTT.

This clone was found a few times. This chain connects TRBV7-9 to TRBJ2-3, with D maybe TRBD1 (5 bases). CDR1 and CDR2 from the germline V gene are SEHNR and FQNEAQ (reference sequence). Trimming shortened V by 1 base and J by 14 bases, and 10 bases separated the two germline ends. The CDR3 contains 11 residues. CDR3 region: CASSLGAQGYF. The CDR3 DNA reads TGTGCCAGCAGCTTAGGGGCCCAGGGGTATTTT.

On this clone itself: Other DNA sequences within the sample encode an identical CDR3. This chain links TRBV5-1 with TRBJ1-5; D uncertain. V was cut by 0 bases and J by 4 bases, with 5 bases left in between. This CDR3 region has 13 residues. The germline V gene encodes CDR1 SGHRS and CDR2 YFSETQ. CDR3 sequence (DNA): TGCGCCAGCAGCTTGGACGGGAATCAGCCCCAGCATTTT. Translated: CASSLDGNQPQHF.

The rearrangement links TRBV2 to TRBJ1-2; 12 nucleotides agree with TRBD1. From germline, CDR1 is SNHLY and CDR2 FYNNEI. CDR3 size: 16 residues. With V trimmed by 5 bases and J by 7 bases, 11 bases remained unmatched. The DNA for the CDR3 is TGTGCCAGCAGTCCGGGACAGGGGGCGCGGAGTGGTGGCTACACCTTC. As protein: CASSPGQGARSGGYTF.

V usage is TRBV5-1 and J usage is TRBJ2-7; D possibly uses TRBD1 or TRBD2 (6 bases each). Trimming removed 3 bases at V and 6 bases at J, with 16 bases between. In germline, CDR1 is SGHRS, CDR2 YFSETQ. This CDR3 has 14 amino acids. In nucleotides, the CDR3 is TGCGCCAGCAGCTCCGCTGAACAGGGAGGCGAGCAGTACTTC. This translates into CASSSAEQGGEQYF.

The CDR3 region has the DNA TGTGCCTGGAATGCAGGGCAAGGAAACACCATATATTTT. Protein product: CAWNAGQGNTIYF. The rearrangement uses TRBV30 and TRBJ1-3; a weak D match, TRBD1 (5 bases). Germline CDR1 and CDR2: GTSNPN and SVGIG (reference sequence). The V end lost 4 bases, the J end lost 4 bases, and 11 bases lay between the germline ends. The CDR3 is 13 amino acids.

The chain has TRBV5-4 and TRBJ2-2; 8 positions match TRBD2. V was pared by 1 base and J by 7 bases, with 0 bases of the junction left unmatched. The CDR3 is 13 amino acids. Germline loops: CDR1 SGHNT, CDR2 YYREEE (reference sequence). The DNA for the CDR3 is TGTGCCAGCAGCTTGAGCGGGAGCGGGGAGCTGTTTTTT. Its protein product is CASSLSGSGELFF.